This T cell receptor (beta chain) appears in the sequencing data of a study of T cell responses to AZD1222 COVID-19 vaccine. Turning to the study itself: Both about-4-week and about-12-week second-dose recipients were combined. Broader study findings: Repertoires were collected only later (after the peak T cell response had occurred). Females made up more of the donors, who were largely white British, and clonal diversity may have come out too low.

Trimming shortened V by 0 bases and J by 2 bases, and 8 bases separated the two germline ends. This CDR3 comprises 14 residues. CDR1 is KGHSH and CDR2 is LQKENI in the germline V gene. On this clone itself: Its specificity is unknown.

Assay: immunoSEQ multiplex PCR; the TCRdb copy retains only in-frame clones and omits some. The sample consists of 95,000 to 100,000 clones, roughly 87% of them appearing once. J is TRBJ2-7 and V is TRBV18; D may be TRBD2 (5 bases). The specimen comprised peripheral blood, sampled on day 0 of AZD1222 vaccination. The TCR originated in an adult in good health. For the CDR3, the DNA is TGTGCCAGCTCACCACCAAGCGGTACCTACGAGCAGTACTTC. It yields the protein CASSPPSGTYEQYF.